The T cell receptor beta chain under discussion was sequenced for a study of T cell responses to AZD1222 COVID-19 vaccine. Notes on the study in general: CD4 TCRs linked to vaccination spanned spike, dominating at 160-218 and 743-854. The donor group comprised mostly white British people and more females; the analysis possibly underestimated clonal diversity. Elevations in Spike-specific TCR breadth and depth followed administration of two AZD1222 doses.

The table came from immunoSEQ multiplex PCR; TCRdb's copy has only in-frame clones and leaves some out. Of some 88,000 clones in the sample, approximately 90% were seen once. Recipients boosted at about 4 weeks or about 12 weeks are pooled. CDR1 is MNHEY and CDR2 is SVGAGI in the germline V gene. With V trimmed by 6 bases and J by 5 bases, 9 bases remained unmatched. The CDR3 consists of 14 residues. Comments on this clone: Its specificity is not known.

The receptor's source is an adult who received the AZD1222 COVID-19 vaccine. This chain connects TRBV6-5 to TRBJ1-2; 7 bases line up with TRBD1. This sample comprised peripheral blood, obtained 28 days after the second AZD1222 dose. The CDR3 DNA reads TGTGCCAGCAGAAATTCAGGGGGACCGTATGGCTACACCTTC. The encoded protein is CASRNSGGPYGYTF.